These 5 T cell receptor beta chains came from one sample sequenced in a study of cytomegalovirus exposure and HLA in healthy donors. PCR involved 60 Vbeta and 13 Jbeta primers. TCRdb's table, derived via immunoSEQ multiplex PCR, lists solely in-frame clones and lacks some. Here the sample spans under 200,000 clones, less than 90% being singletons. The sample consisted of PBMCs. Source of these receptors: a woman in her twenties or thirties in good health and CMV-seronegative.

The V and J genes are TRBV5-1 and TRBJ2-4; 9 nucleotides align to TRBD2. CDR3 length: 16 amino acids. Germline-derived CDR1 and CDR2 are SGHRS and YFSETQ. Germline trimming cut 0 bases from V and 8 bases from J; bases unmatched to any gene: 9. The CDR3 DNA follows: TGCGCCAGCAGCTTGGGCCAGCGGGGGGCAATGGACATTCAGTACTTC. This codes for CASSLGQRGAMDIQYF.

The rearrangement links TRBV28 to TRBJ1-2; D call uncertain. This CDR3 region has 12 residues. Germline CDR1 MDHEN, CDR2 SYDVKM. Trimming shortened V by 5 bases and J by 7 bases, and 11 bases separated the two germline ends. The CDR3 region has the DNA TGTGCCAGCAGTAAAGTGAGGTTTGGCTACACCTTC. This gives the protein CASSKVRFGYTF.

The genes are TRBV18 and TRBJ1-4; TRBD1 agrees at 7 bases. CDR3 length: 16 amino acids. V lost 6 bases and J lost 3; bases outside the gene matches: 10. Germline V gene data show CDR1 as KGHSH and CDR2 as LQKENI. The CDR3 sequence: CASSTDRAGANEKLFF. CDR3 sequence (DNA): TGTGCCAGCTCTACAGACAGGGCTGGGGCTAATGAAAAACTGTTTTTT.

The rearrangement joins TRBV30 to TRBJ1-4, with D maybe TRBD1 (6 bases). V was shortened by 0 bases and J by 4 bases, with 12 bases between the two germline ends. Germline V gives CDR1 GTSNPN, CDR2 SVGIG (reference sequence). The CDR3 has 15 residues. The CDR3 DNA reads TGTGCCTGGAGTGTACAGACAGGAGATAATGAAAAACTGTTTTTT. It encodes CAWSVQTGDNEKLFF.

V gene TRBV30 combines with J gene TRBJ2-5, with TRBD1 identical over 9 bases. The CDR3 is 14 residues long. Germline V gene data show CDR1 as GTSNPN and CDR2 as SVGIG (reference sequence). Trimming cost V 0 bases and J 4 bases; bases outside gene matches: 3. CDR3: CAWSVQGAGETQYF. Here the CDR3 DNA reads TGTGCCTGGAGTGTACAGGGGGCTGGAGAGACCCAGTACTTC. Together with reference TRBV30 and TRBJ2-5, the CDR3 gives the full variable domain: SQTIHQWPATLVQPVGSPLSLECTVEGTSNPNLYWYRQAAGRGLQLLFYSVGIGQISSEVPQNLSASRPQDRQFILSSKKLLLSDSGFYLCAWSVQGAGETQYFGPGTRLLVL.